The clone carrying this T cell receptor (beta chain) was found once. TCRdb's copy holds only in-frame clones and misses some; the assay was immunoSEQ multiplex PCR. Seen here are 200,000 to 250,000 clones, 85% observed once, and the top ten hold approximately 2.4%. The data belong to a study of blood T cell repertoires in COVID-19. Trimming removed 6 bases at V and 5 bases at J, with 19 bases between. The CDR3 totals 15 residues. CDR1 is LNHDA, CDR2 SQIVND, per germline (reference sequence). The V gene is TRBV19, the J gene TRBJ2-5; TRBD2 is a possible D gene (6 bases). The clonotype was recovered from a woman in her seventies with COVID-19, enrolled during active disease. The sequencing input was peripheral blood. Here the CDR3 reads CASRPTGSAWETQYF. Written as DNA, the CDR3 is TGTGCCAGTAGACCGACCGGGAGCGCCTGGGAGACCCAGTACTTC. Drawing the rest from reference TRBV19 and TRBJ2-5, the complete variable domain is DGGITQSPKYLFRKEGQNVTLSCEQNLNHDAMYWYRQDPGQGLRLIYYSQIVNDFQKGDIAEGYSVSREKKESFPLTVTSAQKNPTAFYLCASRPTGSAWETQYFGPGTRLLVL.